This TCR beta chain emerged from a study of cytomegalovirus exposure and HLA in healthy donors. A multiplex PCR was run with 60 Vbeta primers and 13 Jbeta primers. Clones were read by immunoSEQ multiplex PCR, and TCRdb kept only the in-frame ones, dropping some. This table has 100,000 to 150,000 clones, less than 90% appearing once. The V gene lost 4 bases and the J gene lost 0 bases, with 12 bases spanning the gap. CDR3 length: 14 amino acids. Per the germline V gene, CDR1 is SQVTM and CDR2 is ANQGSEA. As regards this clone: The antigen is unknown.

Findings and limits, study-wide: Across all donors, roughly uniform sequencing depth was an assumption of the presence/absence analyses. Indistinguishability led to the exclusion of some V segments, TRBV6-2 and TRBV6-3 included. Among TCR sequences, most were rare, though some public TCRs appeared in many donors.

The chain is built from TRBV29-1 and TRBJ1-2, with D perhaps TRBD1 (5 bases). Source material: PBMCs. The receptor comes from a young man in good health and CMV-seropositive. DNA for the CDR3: TGCAGCGTTGCGCCCAGGGAATCTAACTATGGCTACACCTTC. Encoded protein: CSVAPRESNYGYTF.